Below, 16 T cell receptor beta chains from the same sample are listed, as sequenced in a study of Graves' ophthalmopathy and Graves' hyperthyroidism (dated by TCRdb to between 2018 and 2020). This sample was sequenced with an Illumina HiSeq 2000. TCR beta CDR3 regions were amplified from RNA transcripts for repertoire sequencing. The first round of RT-PCR was done with HTBI primers and the Qiagen OneStep RT-PCR kit, and was followed by a second round of multiplex PCR, then size selection and purification. Clones were called with MiXCR by TCRdb after fastp trimmed the public reads at Q25, and only in-frame beta chains were retained. Every distinct CDR3 protein forms one entry, paired with its most common genes and DNA. For this sample there are around 670,000 distinct CDR3 sequences; around 40% appear just once. The biggest ten clones account for 35% to 55% of the sample. Material for sequencing was peripheral blood. Receptors were obtained from an adult man with Graves' ophthalmopathy.

V usage is TRBV9 and J usage is TRBJ1-5, with D perhaps TRBD1 or TRBD2 (5 bases each). The DNA end is more similar to TRBJ2-3, so the J call may be wrong. Per the germline V gene, CDR1 is SGDLS and CDR2 is YYNGEE. This CDR3 comprises 14 residues. The CDR3, as DNA: TGTGCCAGCAGCGCCCGGGACGAGAAGGGTACGCAGTATTTT. It yields the protein CASSARDEKGTQYF.

This clonotype was recorded a few times. This sequence joins TRBV19 and TRBJ1-5; D may be TRBD1 (6 bases). Germline lookup yields CDR1 LNHDA and CDR2 SQIVND (reference sequence). Trimming took 4 bases from V and 3 from J, leaving 10 bases between them. This CDR3 is 14 amino acids long. CDR3 residues: CASSNGQFNQPQHF. The CDR3 region has the DNA TGTGCCAGTAGTAACGGACAGTTCAATCAGCCCCAGCATTTT.

This chain links TRBV11-2 with TRBJ1-2, with D possibly TRBD1 on 5 matching bases. Germline-derived CDR1 and CDR2 are SGHAT and FQNNGV. The CDR3 has 15 amino acids. Trimming pared 1 base from V and 4 bases from J, leaving 13 bases between. The CDR3 coding sequence is TGTGCCAGCAGCTTAGCCCCCTCCGGGGCCTATGGCTACACCTTC. This encodes CASSLAPSGAYGYTF.

This clonotype was picked up a small number of times. The chain's CDR3 is CASSLSGTGLYEQYF. The CDR3 bases are TGTGCCAGCAGCCTATCCGGGACAGGGCTATACGAGCAGTACTTC. This chain connects TRBV7-9 to TRBJ2-7, with 9 nucleotides matching TRBD1. The CDR3 totals 15 residues. Germline V gene sequence: CDR1 SEHNR, CDR2 FQNEAQ (reference sequence). The ends lost 5 bases at V and 4 bases at J; junction bases unmatched: 9. Based on the CDR3 plus reference TRBV7-9 and TRBJ2-7, the full variable domain is DTGVSQNPRHKITKRGQNVTFRCDPISEHNRLYWYRQTLGQGPEFLTYFQNEAQLEKSRLLSDRFSAERPKGSFSTLEIQRTEQGDSAMYLCASSLSGTGLYEQYFGPGTRLTVT.

This clonotype has a handful of counts. V gene TRBV19 combines with J gene TRBJ2-2; 9 bases line up with TRBD1. The length of the CDR3 is 16 residues. J gave up 2 bases and V 2 bases, and 3 bases lay outside the gene matches. Germline V lookup: CDR1 LNHDA, CDR2 SQIVND (reference sequence). CDR3 residues: CASSIRTGGNTGELFF. The CDR3 bases are TGTGCCAGTAGTATAAGAACAGGGGGCAACACCGGGGAGCTGTTTTTT.

V gene TRBV10-3 combines with J gene TRBJ1-3; TRBD1 aligns across 9 bases. The ends lost 10 bases at V and 8 bases at J; junction bases unmatched: 6. The germline CDR1 and CDR2 sequences are ENHRY and SYGVKD. There are 12 residues in the CDR3. CDR3 residues: CASRTGEDTIYF. The CDR3 coding sequence is TGTGCCAGCCGGACAGGGGAGGACACCATATATTTT.

This clonotype was seen repeatedly, ten times or more. The gene calls are TRBV29-1 and TRBJ1-2; no clear D gene. Germline loops: CDR1 SQVTM, CDR2 ANQGSEA. CDR3 length: 14 residues. V was clipped by 7 bases and J by 7 bases, with 22 bases between them. The CDR3 reads CSAGSGSSPSGYTF. For the CDR3, the DNA is TGCAGCGCAGGATCCGGGAGCTCGCCATCTGGCTACACCTTC.

This clonotype was seen many times. The rearrangement uses TRBV12-3 or TRBV12-4 and TRBJ2-7; 8 nucleotides line up with TRBD1. The V and J ends lost 3 bases and 5 bases, in that order; junction bases with no gene match: 6. CDR3 size: 14 residues. Written as DNA, the CDR3 is TGTGCCAGCAGTTTTTTGACAGGGGAGGACGAGCAGTACTTC. This codes for CASSFLTGEDEQYF.

The table lists this clonotype with a count of one. The rearrangement links TRBV6-1 to TRBJ2-2; D not resolved. The CDR3 is 14 residues long. V was shortened by 6 bases and J by 4 bases, with 12 bases between the two germline ends. Germline assignment: CDR1 MNHNS and CDR2 SASEGT. In DNA form, the CDR3 reads TGTGCCAGCAGCCCCGGACCGACCACCGGGGAGCTGTTTTTT. Protein sequence: CASSPGPTTGELFF.

The chain combines TRBV29-1 with TRBJ1-4, with 10 bases fitting TRBD1. CDR1 and CDR2 (germline): SQVTM, ANQGSEA. The CDR3 loop spans 16 amino acids. Trimming removed 4 bases from V and 4 bases from J; junction bases left unmatched: 9. This chain's CDR3 is CSVVLGGQGNNEKLFF. The DNA for the CDR3 is TGCAGCGTTGTCTTAGGGGGACAGGGGAATAATGAAAAACTGTTTTTT. Full variable domain (rest looked up from reference TRBV29-1 and TRBJ1-4): SAVISQKPSRDICQRGTSLTIQCQVDSQVTMMFWYRQQPGQSLTLIATANQGSEATYESGFVIDKFPISRPNLTFSTLTVSNMSPEDSSIYLCSVVLGGQGNNEKLFFGSGTQLSVL.

CDR3 in DNA: TGTGCCAGCAGCTTAATAGCCGGGGTAGAGACCCAGTACTTC. It yields the protein CASSLIAGVETQYF. This chain links TRBV7-9 with TRBJ2-5; tentative D call: TRBD2 (5 bases). The CDR3 length is 14 residues. Germline V lookup: CDR1 SEHNR, CDR2 FQNEAQ (reference sequence). The V gene lost 2 bases and the J gene lost 4 bases, with 11 bases spanning the gap. The entire variable domain, with the rest obtained from reference TRBV7-9 and TRBJ2-5, is as follows: DTGVSQNPRHKITKRGQNVTFRCDPISEHNRLYWYRQTLGQGPEFLTYFQNEAQLEKSRLLSDRFSAERPKGSFSTLEIQRTEQGDSAMYLCASSLIAGVETQYFGPGTRLLVL.

The genes are TRBV25-1 and TRBJ2-2; D is uncertain. Trimming shortened V by 8 bases and J by 6 bases, and 10 bases separated the two germline ends. Germline V gene sequence: CDR1 MGHDK, CDR2 SYGVNS. This CDR3 spans 12 amino acids. The CDR3 coding sequence is TGTGCCAGCGTAGAAGTCGCCGGGGAGCTGTTTTTT. As protein: CASVEVAGELFF.

The table lists this clonotype with many counts. The chain couples TRBV7-9 to TRBJ1-2; D gene ambiguous. Germline values: CDR1 SEHNR, CDR2 FQNEAQ (reference sequence). The CDR3 sequence is 13 residues long. V was clipped by 0 bases and J by 7 bases, with 9 bases between them. The CDR3 nucleotides are TGTGCCAGCAGCTTAGCGAACCCTACTGGCTACACCTTC. It yields the protein CASSLANPTGYTF.

For the CDR3, the DNA is TGTGCCACCAGACTGGCCAAAACGGTGACTTTC. Translation: CATRLAKTVTF. This chain connects TRBV15 to TRBJ2-6; D gene unclear. V was shortened by 6 bases and J by 17 bases, with 14 bases between the two germline ends. The CDR3 has 11 residues. CDR1 and CDR2 from the germline V gene are LNHNV and YYDKDF (reference sequence).

DNA for the CDR3: TGTGCCAGCAGCATACGACTCACAGGGTTGGGCTACACCTTC. Protein sequence: CASSIRLTGLGYTF. This chain links TRBV13 with TRBJ1-2, with D maybe TRBD1 (6 bases). The CDR3 is 14 amino acids. With 5 bases removed from V and 8 bases from J, the gap between germline ends came to 18 bases. In germline, CDR1 is PRHDT, CDR2 FYEKMQ (reference sequence).

This chain uses TRBV25-1 with TRBJ2-2; D remains ambiguous. There are 12 residues in the CDR3. Per the germline V gene, CDR1 is MGHDK and CDR2 is SYGVNS. V lost 5 bases, J lost 4 bases, and 5 bases lay in between. The CDR3 region has the DNA TGTGCCAGCAGTTATATCACCGGGGAGCTGTTTTTT. Translated, it gives CASSYITGELFF.